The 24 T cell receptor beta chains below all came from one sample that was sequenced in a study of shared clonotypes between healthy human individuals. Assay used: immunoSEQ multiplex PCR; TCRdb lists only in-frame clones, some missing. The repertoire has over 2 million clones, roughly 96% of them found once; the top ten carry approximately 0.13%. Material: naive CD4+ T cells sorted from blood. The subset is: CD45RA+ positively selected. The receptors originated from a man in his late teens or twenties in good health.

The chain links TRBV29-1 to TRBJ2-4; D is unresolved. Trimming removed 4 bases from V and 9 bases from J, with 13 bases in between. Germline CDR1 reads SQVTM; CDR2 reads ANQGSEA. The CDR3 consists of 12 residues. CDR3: CSVVLVESIQYF. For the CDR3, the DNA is TGCAGCGTTGTACTGGTAGAGAGCATTCAGTACTTC.

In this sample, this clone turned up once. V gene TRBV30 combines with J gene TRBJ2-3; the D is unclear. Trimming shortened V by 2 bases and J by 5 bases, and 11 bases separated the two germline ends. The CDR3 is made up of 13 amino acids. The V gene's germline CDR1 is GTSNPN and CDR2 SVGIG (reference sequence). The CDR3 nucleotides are TGTGCCTGGAGTAAAGGGTTGAAAGATACGCAGTATTTT. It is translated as CAWSKGLKDTQYF.

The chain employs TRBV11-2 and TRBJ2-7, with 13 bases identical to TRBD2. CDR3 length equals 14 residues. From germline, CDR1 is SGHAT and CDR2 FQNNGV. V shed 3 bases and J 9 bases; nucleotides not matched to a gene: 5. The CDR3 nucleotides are TGTGCCAGCAGCTTCGGACTAGCGGGAGTTGGGCAGTACTTC. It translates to CASSFGLAGVGQYF.

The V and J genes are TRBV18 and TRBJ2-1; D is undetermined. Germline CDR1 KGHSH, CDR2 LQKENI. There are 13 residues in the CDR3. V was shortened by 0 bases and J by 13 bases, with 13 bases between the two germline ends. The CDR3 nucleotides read TGTGCCAGCTCACCACCTAATGAGGAACCCCAGTTCTTC. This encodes CASSPPNEEPQFF.

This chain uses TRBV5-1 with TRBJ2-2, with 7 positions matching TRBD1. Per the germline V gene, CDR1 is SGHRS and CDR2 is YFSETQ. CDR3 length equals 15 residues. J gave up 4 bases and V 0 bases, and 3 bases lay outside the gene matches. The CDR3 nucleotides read TGCGCCAGCAGCTTGGAATCAGGGGGCACCGGGGAGCTGTTTTTT. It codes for CASSLESGGTGELFF.

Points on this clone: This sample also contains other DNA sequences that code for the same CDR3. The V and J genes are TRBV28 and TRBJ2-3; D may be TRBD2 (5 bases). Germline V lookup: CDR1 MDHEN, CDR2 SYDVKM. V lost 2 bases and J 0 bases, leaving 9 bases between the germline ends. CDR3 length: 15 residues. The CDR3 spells CASSLQAVSTDTQYF. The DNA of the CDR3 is TGTGCCAGCAGTTTACAAGCGGTTAGCACAGATACGCAGTATTTT.

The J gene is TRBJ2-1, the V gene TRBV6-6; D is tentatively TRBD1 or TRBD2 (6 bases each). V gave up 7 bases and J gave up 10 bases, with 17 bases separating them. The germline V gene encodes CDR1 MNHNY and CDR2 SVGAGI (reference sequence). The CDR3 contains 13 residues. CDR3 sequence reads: CASNYIGGIEQFF. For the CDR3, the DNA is TGTGCCAGCAACTACATAGGGGGGATAGAGCAGTTCTTC.

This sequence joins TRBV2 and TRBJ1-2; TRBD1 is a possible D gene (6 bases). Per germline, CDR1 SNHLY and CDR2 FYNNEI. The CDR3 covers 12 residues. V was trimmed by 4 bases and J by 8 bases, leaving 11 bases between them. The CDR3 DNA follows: TGTGCCAGCAGTGGACAGGATGAAGGCTACACCTTC. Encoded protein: CASSGQDEGYTF.

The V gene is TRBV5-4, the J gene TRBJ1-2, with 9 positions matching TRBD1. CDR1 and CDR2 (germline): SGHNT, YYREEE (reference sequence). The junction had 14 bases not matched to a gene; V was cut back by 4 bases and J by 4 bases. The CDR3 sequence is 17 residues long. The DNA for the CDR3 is TGTGCCAGCAGCCCCGCCGTCCCGGGACAGGGAATCTATGGCTACACCTTC. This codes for CASSPAVPGQGIYGYTF.

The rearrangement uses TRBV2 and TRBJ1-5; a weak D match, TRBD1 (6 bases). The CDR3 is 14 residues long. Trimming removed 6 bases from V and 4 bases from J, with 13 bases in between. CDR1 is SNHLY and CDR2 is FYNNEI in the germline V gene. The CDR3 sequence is CASRVGQQNQPQHF. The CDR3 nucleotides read TGTGCCAGCAGGGTGGGACAACAGAATCAGCCCCAGCATTTT. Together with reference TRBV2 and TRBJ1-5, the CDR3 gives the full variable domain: EPEVTQTPSHQVTQMGQEVILRCVPISNHLYFYWYRQILGQKVEFLVSFYNNEISEKSEIFDDQFSVERPDGSNFTLKIRSTKLEDSAMYFCASRVGQQNQPQHFGDGTRLSIL.

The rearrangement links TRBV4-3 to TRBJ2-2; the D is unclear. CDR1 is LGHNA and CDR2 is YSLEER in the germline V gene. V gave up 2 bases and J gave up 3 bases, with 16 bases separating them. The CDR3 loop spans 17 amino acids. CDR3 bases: TGCGCCAGCAGCCAACTTTCGGCGGCCATATACACCGGGGAGCTGTTTTTT. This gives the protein CASSQLSAAIYTGELFF.

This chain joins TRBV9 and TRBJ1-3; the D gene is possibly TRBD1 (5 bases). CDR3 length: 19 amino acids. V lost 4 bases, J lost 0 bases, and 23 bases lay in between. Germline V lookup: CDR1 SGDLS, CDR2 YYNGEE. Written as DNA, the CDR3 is TGTGCCAGCAGCCCTTTCGCAGGGCCCGAAAAAAGCTCTGGAAACACCATATATTTT. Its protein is CASSPFAGPEKSSGNTIYF.

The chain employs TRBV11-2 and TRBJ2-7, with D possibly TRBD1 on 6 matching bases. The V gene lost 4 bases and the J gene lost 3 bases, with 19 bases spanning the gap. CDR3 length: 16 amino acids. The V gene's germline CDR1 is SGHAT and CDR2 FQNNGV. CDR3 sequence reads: CASSSPQGRTFYEQYF. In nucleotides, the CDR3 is TGTGCCAGCAGCTCCCCTCAGGGGCGCACATTCTACGAGCAGTACTTC.

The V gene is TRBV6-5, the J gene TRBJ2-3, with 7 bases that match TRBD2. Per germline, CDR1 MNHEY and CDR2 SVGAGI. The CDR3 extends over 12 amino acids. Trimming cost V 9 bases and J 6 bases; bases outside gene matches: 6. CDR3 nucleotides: TGTGCCAGTGGGAGGGGCGACGATACGCAGTATTTT. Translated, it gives CASGRGDDTQYF.

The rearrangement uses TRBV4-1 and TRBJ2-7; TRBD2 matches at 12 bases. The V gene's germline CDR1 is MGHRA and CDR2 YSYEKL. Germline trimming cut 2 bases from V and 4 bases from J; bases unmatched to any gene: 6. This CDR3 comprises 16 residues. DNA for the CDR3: TGCGCCAGCAGCCAACCGACTAGCGGGAGACTGTACGAGCAGTACTTC. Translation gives CASSQPTSGRLYEQYF.

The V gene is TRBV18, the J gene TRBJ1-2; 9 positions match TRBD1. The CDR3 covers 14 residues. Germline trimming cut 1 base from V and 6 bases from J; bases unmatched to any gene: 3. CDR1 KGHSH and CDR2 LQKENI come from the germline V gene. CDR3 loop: CASSPRTGEHGYTF. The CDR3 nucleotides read TGTGCCAGCTCACCACGGACAGGGGAACATGGCTACACCTTC.

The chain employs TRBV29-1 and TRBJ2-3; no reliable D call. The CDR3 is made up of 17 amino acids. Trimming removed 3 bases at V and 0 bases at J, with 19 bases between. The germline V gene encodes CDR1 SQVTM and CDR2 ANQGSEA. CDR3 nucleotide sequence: TGCAGCGTTGAGAAAGCGCCCTCTCGTTTGAGCACAGATACGCAGTATTTT. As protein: CSVEKAPSRLSTDTQYF.

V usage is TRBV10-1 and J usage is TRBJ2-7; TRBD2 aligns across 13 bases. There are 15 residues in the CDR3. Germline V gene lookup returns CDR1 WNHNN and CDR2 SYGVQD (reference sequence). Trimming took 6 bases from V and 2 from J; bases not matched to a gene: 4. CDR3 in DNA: TGCGCCAGCAGGCGACTAGCGGGAGGAGCCTACGAGCAGTACTTC. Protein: CASRRLAGGAYEQYF.

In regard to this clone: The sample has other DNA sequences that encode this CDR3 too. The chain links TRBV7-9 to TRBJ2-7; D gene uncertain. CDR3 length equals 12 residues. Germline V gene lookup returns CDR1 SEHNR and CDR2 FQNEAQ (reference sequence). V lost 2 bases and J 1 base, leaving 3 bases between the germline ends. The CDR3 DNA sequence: TGTGCCAGCAGCTTAAGTTCCTACGAGCAGTACTTC. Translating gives CASSLSSYEQYF.

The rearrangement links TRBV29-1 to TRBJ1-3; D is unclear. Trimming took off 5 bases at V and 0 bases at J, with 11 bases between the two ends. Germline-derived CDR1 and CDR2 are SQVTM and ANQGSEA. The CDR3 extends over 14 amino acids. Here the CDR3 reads CSVTPGYSGNTIYF. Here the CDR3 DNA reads TGCAGCGTTACCCCGGGCTACTCTGGAAACACCATATATTTT.

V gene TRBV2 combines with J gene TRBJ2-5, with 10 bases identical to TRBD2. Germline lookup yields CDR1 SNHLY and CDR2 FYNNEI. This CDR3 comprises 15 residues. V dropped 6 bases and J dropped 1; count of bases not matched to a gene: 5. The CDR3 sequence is CASSGTSALQETQYF. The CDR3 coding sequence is TGTGCCAGCAGCGGGACTAGCGCTCTCCAAGAGACCCAGTACTTC.

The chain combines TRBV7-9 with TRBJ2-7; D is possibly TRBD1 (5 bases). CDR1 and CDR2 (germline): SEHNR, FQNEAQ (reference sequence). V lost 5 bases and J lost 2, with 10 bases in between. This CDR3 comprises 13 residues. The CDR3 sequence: CASSLDKTYEQYF. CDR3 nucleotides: TGTGCCAGCAGCCTGGACAAAACCTACGAGCAGTACTTC. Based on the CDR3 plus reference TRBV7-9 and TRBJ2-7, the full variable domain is DTGVSQNPRHKITKRGQNVTFRCDPISEHNRLYWYRQTLGQGPEFLTYFQNEAQLEKSRLLSDRFSAERPKGSFSTLEIQRTEQGDSAMYLCASSLDKTYEQYFGPGTRLTVT.

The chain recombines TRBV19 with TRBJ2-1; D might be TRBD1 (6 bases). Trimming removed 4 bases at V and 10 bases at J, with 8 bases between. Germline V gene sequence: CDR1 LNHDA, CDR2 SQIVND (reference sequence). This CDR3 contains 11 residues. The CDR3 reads CASSKRGEQFF. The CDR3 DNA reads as TGTGCCAGTAGTAAGAGGGGGGAGCAGTTCTTC.

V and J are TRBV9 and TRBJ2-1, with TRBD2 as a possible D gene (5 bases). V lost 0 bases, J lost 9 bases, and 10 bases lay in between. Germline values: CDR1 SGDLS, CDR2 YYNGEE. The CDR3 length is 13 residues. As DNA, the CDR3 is TGTGCCAGCAGCGTAGACTCCCGGGGTGAGCAGTTCTTC. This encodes CASSVDSRGEQFF.